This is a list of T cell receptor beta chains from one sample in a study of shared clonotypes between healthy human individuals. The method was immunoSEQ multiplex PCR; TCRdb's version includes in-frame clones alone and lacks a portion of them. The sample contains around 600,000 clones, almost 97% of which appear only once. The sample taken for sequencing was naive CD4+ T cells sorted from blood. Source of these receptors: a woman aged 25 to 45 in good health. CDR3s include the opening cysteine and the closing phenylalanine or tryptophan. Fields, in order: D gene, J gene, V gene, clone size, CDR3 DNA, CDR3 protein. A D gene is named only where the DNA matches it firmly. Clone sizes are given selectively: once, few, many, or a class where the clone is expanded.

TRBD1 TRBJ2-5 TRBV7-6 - TGTGCCAGCAGCTTAGGAGGGACAGGGGGAGAGACCCAGTACTTC CASSLGGTGGETQYF
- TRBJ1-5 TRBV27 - TGTGCCAGCCGGAGGTCCAGGGTCGGGGACGACAATCAGCCCCAGCATTTT CASRRSRVGDDNQPQHF
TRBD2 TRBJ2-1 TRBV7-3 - TGTGCCAGCAGCTTACAGCGGCCTGGGACTAGCGGGAGGTCTGAGCAGTTCTTC CASSLQRPGTSGRSEQFF
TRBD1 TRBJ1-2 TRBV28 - TGTGCCAGCAGTATTGGACAGGGGGATGGCTACACCTTC CASSIGQGDGYTF
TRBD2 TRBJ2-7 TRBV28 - TGTGCCAGCAGTTCCACTGCGGGGGTCTACGAGCAGTACTTC CASSSTAGVYEQYF
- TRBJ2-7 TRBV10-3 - TGTGCCATCAGTCCAGGACAACCGAACTACGAGCAGTACTTC CAISPGQPNYEQYF
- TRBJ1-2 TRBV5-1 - TGCGCCAGCAGTCGCGGACCAGAAGTGGCAGGTGGCTACACCTTC CASSRGPEVAGGYTF
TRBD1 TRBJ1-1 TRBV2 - TGTGCCAGCAGGGAGACAGGGGGCTGGACTGAAGCTTTCTTT CASRETGGWTEAFF
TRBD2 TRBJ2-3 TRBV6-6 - TGTGCCAGCAGTTATGGGACTAAGCGGGGGGGAGATACGCAGTATTTT CASSYGTKRGGDTQYF
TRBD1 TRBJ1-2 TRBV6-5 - TGTGCCAGCAGTACCGACAGGGGGCAAGGCTACACCTTC CASSTDRGQGYTF
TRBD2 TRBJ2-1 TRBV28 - TGTGCCAGCAGGCTATTCAGCGGGAGCTCCTACAATGAGCAGTTCTTC CASRLFSGSSYNEQFF
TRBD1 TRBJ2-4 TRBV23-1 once TGCGCCAGCAGTCAATGGGGGGGACAGGGGGCGATAAACATTCAGTACTTC CASSQWGGQGAINIQYF
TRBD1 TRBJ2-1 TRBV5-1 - TGCGCCAGCAGCTTGGAGGTCGGACAGGGGACCTACAATGAGCAGTTCTTC CASSLEVGQGTYNEQFF